This T cell receptor beta chain was identified in a study of cytomegalovirus exposure and HLA in healthy donors. The study, taken as a whole, reports: Accounts indicate the classifier identified cytomegalovirus status with strong specificity and sensitivity. The study designated over 150 TCR beta chains cytomegalovirus-associated.

Sequencing was performed with immunoSEQ multiplex PCR; in TCRdb, only in-frame clones are kept and a portion is missing. Here the sample spans more than 140,000 clones, less than 90% being singletons. CDR3 length: 13 residues. Germline assignment: CDR1 MNHEY and CDR2 SMNVEV (reference sequence). The V and J ends lost 6 bases and 7 bases, in that order; junction bases with no gene match: 7. Concerning this clone: Its antigen is currently unknown.

Among the approximately 130 subjects of the validation cohort, separate from the 666-subject first cohort, were the donors. The TCR sequence derives from a woman under 30 in good health and CMV-seropositive. Sequenced material: PBMCs. V and J are TRBV27 and TRBJ1-2; 8 nucleotides align to TRBD1. CDR3 sequence (DNA): TGTGCCAGCAGCAAGACAGGGGCGGGTGGCTACACCTTC. Protein: CASSKTGAGGYTF.